This T cell receptor (beta chain) was recovered during a study of cytomegalovirus exposure and HLA in healthy donors. Donors were nominally healthy when sampled, though unrecorded immune exposures were likely. The PCR had 60 Vbeta and 13 Jbeta primers. Clones were read by immunoSEQ multiplex PCR, and TCRdb kept only the in-frame ones, dropping some. The sample shows fewer than 110,000 clones, 82% of them seen only once. The CDR3 spans 18 residues. CDR1 MGHRA and CDR2 YSYEKL come from the germline V gene. Trimming removed 4 bases from V and 0 bases from J; junction bases left unmatched: 9. Specimen: PBMCs. This TCR derives from a man aged 25 to 40 in good health and CMV-seropositive. The chain recombines TRBV4-1 with TRBJ2-5; 12 bases fit TRBD2. The CDR3 nucleotides read TGCGCCAGCAGCCCGAGACTAGCGGGGGTACCCTACCAAGAGACCCAGTACTTC. It yields the protein CASSPRLAGVPYQETQYF.